This passage covers 22 T cell receptor beta chains from one sample sequenced in a study of cytotoxic CD8 clonotypes in ibrutinib-treated CLL. This table comes from immunoSEQ multiplex PCR, and its TCRdb copy is limited to in-frame clones, with some not included. This table holds approximately 340,000 clones, 67% found once. The sample in question was PBMCs, obtained after 36 months of ibrutinib treatment. The receptor set was obtained from a human donor with chronic lymphocytic leukemia.

The rearrangement joins TRBV13 to TRBJ2-5; D might be TRBD2 (7 bases). This CDR3 spans 15 amino acids. From germline, CDR1 is PRHDT and CDR2 FYEKMQ (reference sequence). The V and J ends lost 2 bases and 0 bases respectively, with 10 bases between them. This CDR3 reads CASSLWGGHQETQYF. Here the CDR3 DNA reads TGTGCCAGCAGCTTATGGGGGGGGCACCAAGAGACCCAGTACTTC.

This rearrangement joins TRBV5-4 to TRBJ2-7, with TRBD2 matching 9 bases. Germline V gene sequence: CDR1 SGHNT, CDR2 YYREEE (reference sequence). After removal of 5 bases from V and 7 bases from J, the junction contained 13 bases not matched to a gene. The CDR3 sequence is 15 residues long. The CDR3 bases are TGTGCCAGCAGTCTCCCGGGACTAGCAGCGGGAGAGCAGTACTTC. Translating gives CASSLPGLAAGEQYF.

V gene TRBV6-5 combines with J gene TRBJ2-7; no firm D call. Germline CDR1 is MNHEY and CDR2 is SVGAGI. The V end lost 2 bases, the J end lost 6 bases, and 2 bases lay between the germline ends. The CDR3 is made up of 10 amino acids. CDR3 DNA: TGTGCCAGCAGTTACGTCGAGCAGTACTTC. Protein sequence: CASSYVEQYF.

This clone was detected a few times. The chain is built from TRBV12-5 and TRBJ2-2; TRBD1 might be the D (5 bases). This CDR3 spans 17 amino acids. From germline, CDR1 is LGHNT and CDR2 FRNRAP. V lost 0 bases to trimming and J lost 1 base, with 12 bases between them. Written as DNA, the CDR3 is TGTGCTAGTGGTTTGGTACTTGGTCAGGGGAACACCGGGGAGCTGTTTTTT. This codes for CASGLVLGQGNTGELFF.

V usage is TRBV19 and J usage is TRBJ1-4, with TRBD1 matching 7 bases. Germline values: CDR1 LNHDA, CDR2 SQIVND (reference sequence). Germline trimming cut 6 bases from V and 8 bases from J; bases unmatched to any gene: 6. This CDR3 contains 13 residues. The CDR3 nucleotides are TGTGCCAGTAGAGACAGGGAGGAGGAAAAACTGTTTTTT. This sequence encodes CASRDREEEKLFF.

A few counts support this clone. The chain has TRBV9 and TRBJ1-2, with D unclear. This CDR3 has 13 amino acids. From germline, CDR1 is SGDLS and CDR2 YYNGEE. The V end lost 4 bases, the J end lost 7 bases, and 14 bases lay between the germline ends. CDR3 in amino acids: CASSLPDGVGYTF. CDR3 in DNA: TGTGCCAGCAGCCTTCCCGATGGGGTTGGCTACACCTTC.

The chain joins TRBV4-3 to TRBJ2-1; possibly TRBD1 for D (5 bases). Trimming shortened V by 4 bases and J by 7 bases, and 26 bases separated the two germline ends. In germline, CDR1 is LGHNA, CDR2 YSLEER. There are 18 residues in the CDR3. The CDR3 spells CASSLGHGFDARYNEQFF. The CDR3 DNA follows: TGCGCCAGCAGCCTAGGACATGGGTTTGATGCTCGGTATAATGAGCAGTTCTTC.

The J gene is TRBJ1-1, the V gene TRBV28; D is unresolved. The CDR3 runs to 13 residues. Deletions cut 5 bases from V and 4 bases from J, with 11 bases between. CDR1 MDHEN and CDR2 SYDVKM come from the germline V gene. This chain's CDR3 is CASSPRGATEAFF. The CDR3 DNA is TGTGCCAGCAGTCCCCGAGGAGCCACTGAAGCTTTCTTT.

This clone was detected a few times. V and J are TRBV29-1 and TRBJ1-1; no reliable D call. V lost 4 bases to trimming and J lost 0 bases, with 9 bases between them. CDR1 and CDR2 from the germline V gene are SQVTM and ANQGSEA. The CDR3 extends over 13 amino acids. The CDR3 reads CSVALGLNTEAFF. The CDR3 region has the DNA TGCAGCGTTGCTCTGGGTTTGAACACTGAAGCTTTCTTT. Together with reference TRBV29-1 and TRBJ1-1, the CDR3 gives the full variable domain: SAVISQKPSRDICQRGTSLTIQCQVDSQVTMMFWYRQQPGQSLTLIATANQGSEATYESGFVIDKFPISRPNLTFSTLTVSNMSPEDSSIYLCSVALGLNTEAFFGQGTRLTVV.

The chain is built from TRBV5-1 and TRBJ2-7; D gene unclear. This CDR3 is built from 12 residues. Germline CDR1 is SGHRS and CDR2 is YFSETQ. The V end lost 1 base, the J end lost 5 bases, and 7 bases lay between the germline ends. The CDR3 sequence: CASSLTFDEQYF. The DNA for the CDR3 is TGCGCCAGCAGCTTGACTTTTGACGAGCAGTACTTC.

In DNA form, the CDR3 reads TGTGCCAGCAGTTCAACCTACCGACAGACAGAAAACAATGAGCAGTTCTTC. This sequence encodes CASSSTYRQTENNEQFF. The genes are TRBV28 and TRBJ2-1; D possibly corresponds to TRBD1 (5 bases). From germline, CDR1 is MDHEN and CDR2 SYDVKM. The CDR3 loop spans 17 amino acids. The V gene lost 4 bases and the J gene lost 5 bases, with 21 bases spanning the gap.

The chain couples TRBV28 to TRBJ2-3; 9 positions match TRBD1. Unmatched junction bases numbered 19, after V lost 6 bases and J lost 0 bases. The CDR3 length is 20 residues. The germline V gene encodes CDR1 MDHEN and CDR2 SYDVKM. The CDR3: CASRPDWGQGHPLSTDTQYF. The CDR3 coding sequence is TGTGCCAGCAGACCAGATTGGGGACAGGGACACCCTTTAAGCACAGATACGCAGTATTTT. The variable domain in full, completed from reference TRBV28 and TRBJ2-3, reads DVKVTQSSRYLVKRTGEKVFLECVQDMDHENMFWYRQDPGLGLRLIYFSYDVKMKEKGDIPEGYSVSREKKERFSLILESASTNQTSMYLCASRPDWGQGHPLSTDTQYFGPGTRLTVL.

The V and J genes are TRBV7-2 and TRBJ2-7; D ambiguous. The CDR3 contains 15 residues. The V end was cut by 5 bases, the J end by 2 bases, with 16 bases between. The germline CDR1 and CDR2 sequences are SGHTA and FQGNSA. The CDR3 loop is CASSLEATLTYEQYF. CDR3 coding DNA: TGTGCCAGCAGCCTCGAGGCGACTTTAACCTACGAGCAGTACTTC.

V is TRBV29-1 and J is TRBJ2-3, with 7 bases fitting TRBD2. There are 14 residues in the CDR3. V shed 7 bases and J 7 bases; nucleotides not matched to a gene: 14. CDR1 and CDR2 from the germline V gene are SQVTM and ANQGSEA. The CDR3 loop reads CSAGRQGRPHTQYF. CDR3 DNA: TGCAGCGCCGGGAGGCAGGGAAGGCCTCATACGCAGTATTTT.

This chain connects TRBV7-8 to TRBJ1-1; D unresolved. The ends were cut back, 8 bases at V and 0 bases at J, with 4 bases in the middle. The CDR3 runs 11 residues. The germline V gene encodes CDR1 SGHVS and CDR2 FQNEAQ. As DNA, the CDR3 is TGTGCCAGCGGGGTGAACACTGAAGCTTTCTTT. As protein: CASGVNTEAFF.

The rearrangement links TRBV5-1 to TRBJ2-2; D is uncertain. Germline-derived CDR1 and CDR2 are SGHRS and YFSETQ. CDR3 length: 12 amino acids. Trimming removed 2 bases from V and 6 bases from J, with 5 bases in between. CDR3 in amino acids: CASSLGSGELFF. Written as DNA, the CDR3 is TGCGCCAGCAGCTTAGGATCCGGGGAGCTGTTTTTT.

This clone was seen repeatedly, ten times or more. The rearrangement joins TRBV27 to TRBJ2-1; 12 bases are shared with TRBD2. This CDR3 contains 15 residues. V gave up 6 bases and J gave up 8 bases; unmatched junction bases: 8. Germline V gives CDR1 MNHEY, CDR2 SMNVEV (reference sequence). CDR3 in amino acids: CASRPLAGGLDEQFF. CDR3 bases: TGTGCCAGCAGGCCTCTAGCGGGAGGGCTTGATGAGCAGTTCTTC.

The V and J genes are TRBV5-1 and TRBJ2-2; 9 bases line up with TRBD2. The germline V gene encodes CDR1 SGHRS and CDR2 YFSETQ. The CDR3 loop spans 13 amino acids. The junction had 2 bases not matched to a gene; V was cut back by 6 bases and J by 5 bases. The CDR3 protein is CASTLAGTGELFF. CDR3 DNA sequence: TGCGCCAGCACCCTAGCGGGGACCGGGGAGCTGTTTTTT.

A note on this clone: The identical CDR3 is also encoded by other nucleotide sequences in the sample. This chain links TRBV7-8 with TRBJ1-2; D is ambiguous. From germline, CDR1 is SGHVS and CDR2 FQNEAQ. CDR3 length: 14 residues. The V gene lost 1 base and the J gene lost 3 bases, with 9 bases spanning the gap. The CDR3 here is CASSLVSGDYGYTF. The CDR3, as DNA: TGTGCCAGCAGCTTAGTCTCCGGGGACTATGGCTACACCTTC.

This chain joins TRBV9 and TRBJ2-3; 7 positions match TRBD1. This CDR3 spans 16 amino acids. V lost 3 bases, J lost 2 bases, and 9 bases stayed unmatched. Germline-derived CDR1 and CDR2 are SGDLS and YYNGEE. The CDR3 sequence: CASSGQGPLHTDTQYF. The CDR3 region has the DNA TGTGCCAGCAGCGGACAGGGTCCCCTACACACAGATACGCAGTATTTT.

This clone occurred a few times. This sequence joins TRBV5-1 and TRBJ1-5; D gene ambiguous. The CDR3 spans 12 residues. The V end lost 0 bases, the J end lost 7 bases, and 5 bases lay between the germline ends. Germline lookup yields CDR1 SGHRS and CDR2 YFSETQ. CDR3 in DNA: TGCGCCAGCAGCTTGGCGGGGCAGCCCCAGCATTTT. This gives the protein CASSLAGQPQHF.

Here the CDR3 reads CASSLALNTEAFF. As DNA, the CDR3 is TGTGCCAGCAGTCTCGCTCTCAACACTGAAGCTTTCTTT. The chain links TRBV6-4 to TRBJ1-1; no definite D call. The CDR3 is made up of 13 amino acids. Germline V CDR1 and CDR2: MRHNA, SNTAGT. Trimming shortened V by 5 bases and J by 2 bases, and 9 bases separated the two germline ends.